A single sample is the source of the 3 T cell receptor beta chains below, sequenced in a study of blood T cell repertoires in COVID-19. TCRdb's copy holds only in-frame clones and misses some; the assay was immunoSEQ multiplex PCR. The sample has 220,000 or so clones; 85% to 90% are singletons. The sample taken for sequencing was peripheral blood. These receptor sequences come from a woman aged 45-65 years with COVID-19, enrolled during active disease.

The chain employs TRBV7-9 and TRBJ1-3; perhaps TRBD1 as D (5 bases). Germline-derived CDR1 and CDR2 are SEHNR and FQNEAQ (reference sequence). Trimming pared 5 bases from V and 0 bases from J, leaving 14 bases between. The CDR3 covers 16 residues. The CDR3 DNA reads TGTGCCAGCAGCCCTGACAGCATACTCTCTGGAAACACCATATATTTT. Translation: CASSPDSILSGNTIYF.

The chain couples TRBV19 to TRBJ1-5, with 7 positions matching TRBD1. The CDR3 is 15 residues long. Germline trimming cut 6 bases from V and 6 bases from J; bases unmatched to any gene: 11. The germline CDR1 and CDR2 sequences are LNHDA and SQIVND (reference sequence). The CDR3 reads CASSVASGGRQPQHF. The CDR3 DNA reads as TGTGCCAGTAGCGTCGCCTCAGGGGGACGTCAGCCCCAGCATTTT.

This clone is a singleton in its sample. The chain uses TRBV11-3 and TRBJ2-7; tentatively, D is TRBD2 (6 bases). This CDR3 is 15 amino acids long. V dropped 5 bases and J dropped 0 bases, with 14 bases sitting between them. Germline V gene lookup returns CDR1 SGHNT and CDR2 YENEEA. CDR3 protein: CASSPGLRLSYEQYF. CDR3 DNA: TGTGCCAGCAGCCCGGGACTTCGTCTCTCCTACGAGCAGTACTTC. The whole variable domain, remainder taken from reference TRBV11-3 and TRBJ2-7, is EAGVVQSPRYKIIEKKQPVAFWCNPISGHNTLYWYLQNLGQGPELLIRYENEEAVDDSQLPKDRFSAERLKGVDSTLKIQPAELGDSAVYLCASSPGLRLSYEQYFGPGTRLTVT.